Sequencing of this TCR beta chain was carried out in a study of T cell responses to AZD1222 COVID-19 vaccine. The V gene lost 0 bases and the J gene lost 1 base, with 6 bases spanning the gap. The CDR3 extends over 14 amino acids. The germline V gene has CDR1 SGHNT and CDR2 YENEEA. Turning to this clone: Antigen unknown.

Whole-study results and caveats: The study sampled repertoires only after the peak T cell response.

This table comes from immunoSEQ multiplex PCR, and its TCRdb copy is limited to in-frame clones, with some not included. The profile shows approximately 160,000 clones, about 91% of them singletons. The sequence was obtained from an adult in good health. The genes are TRBV11-3 and TRBJ1-1; unclear D gene. This specimen consisted of peripheral blood, obtained on day 0 of MenACWY control vaccination. The DNA for the CDR3 is TGTGCCAGCAGCTTAGATTCGGGGAACACTGAAGCTTTCTTT. Protein: CASSLDSGNTEAFF.